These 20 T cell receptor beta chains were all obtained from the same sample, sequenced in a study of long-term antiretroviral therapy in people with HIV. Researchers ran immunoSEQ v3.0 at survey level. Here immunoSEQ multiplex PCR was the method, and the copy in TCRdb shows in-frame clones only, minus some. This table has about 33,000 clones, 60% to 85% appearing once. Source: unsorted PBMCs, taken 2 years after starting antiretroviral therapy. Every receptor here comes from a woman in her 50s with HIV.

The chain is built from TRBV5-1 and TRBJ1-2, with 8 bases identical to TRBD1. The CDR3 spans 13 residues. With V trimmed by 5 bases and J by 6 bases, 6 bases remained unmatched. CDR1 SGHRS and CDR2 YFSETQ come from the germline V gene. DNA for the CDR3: TGCGCCAGCAGTCCGGACAGGGTAAATGGCTACACCTTC. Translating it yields CASSPDRVNGYTF.

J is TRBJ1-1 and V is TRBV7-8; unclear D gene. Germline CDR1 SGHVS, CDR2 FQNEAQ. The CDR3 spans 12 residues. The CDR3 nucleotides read TGTGCTGCCGGACGATTTAACACTGAAGCTTTCTTT. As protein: CAAGRFNTEAFF.

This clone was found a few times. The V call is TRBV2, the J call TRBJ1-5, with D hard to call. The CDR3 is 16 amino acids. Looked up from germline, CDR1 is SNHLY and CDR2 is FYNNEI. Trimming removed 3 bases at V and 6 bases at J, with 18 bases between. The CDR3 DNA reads TGTGCCAGCAGTGACCTCGCGCAGCCCGGAACTCAGCCCCAGCATTTT. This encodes CASSDLAQPGTQPQHF.

Written as DNA, the CDR3 is TGCGCCAGCAGCACGGGACAGGGACAAGAGACCCAGTACTTC. Amino acid sequence: CASSTGQGQETQYF. The chain has TRBV5-1 and TRBJ2-5, with TRBD1 matching over 9 bases. J lost 2 bases, V lost 4 bases, and 3 bases had no gene match. In germline, CDR1 is SGHRS, CDR2 YFSETQ. The CDR3 length is 14 residues.

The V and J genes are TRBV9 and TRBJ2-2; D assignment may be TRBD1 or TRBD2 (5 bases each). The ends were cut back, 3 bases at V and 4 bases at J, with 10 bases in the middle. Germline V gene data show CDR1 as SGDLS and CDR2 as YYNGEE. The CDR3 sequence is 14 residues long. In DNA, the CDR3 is TGTGCCAGCAGCGCCCCCGGGGCCACCGGGGAGCTGTTTTTT. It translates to CASSAPGATGELFF.

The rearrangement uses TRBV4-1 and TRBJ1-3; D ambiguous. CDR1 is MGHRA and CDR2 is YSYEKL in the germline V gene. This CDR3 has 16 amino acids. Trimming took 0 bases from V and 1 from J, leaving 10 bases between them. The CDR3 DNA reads TGCGCCAGCAGCCAAGAGGGCGCAGCTTCTGGAAACACCATATATTTT. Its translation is CASSQEGAASGNTIYF.

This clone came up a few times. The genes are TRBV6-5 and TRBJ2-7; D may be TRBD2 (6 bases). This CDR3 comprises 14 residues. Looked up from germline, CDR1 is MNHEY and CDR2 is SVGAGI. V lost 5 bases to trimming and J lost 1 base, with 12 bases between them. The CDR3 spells CASSLSGTSYEQYV. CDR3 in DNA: TGTGCCAGCAGTCTTAGCGGCACATCCTACGAGCAGTACGTC.

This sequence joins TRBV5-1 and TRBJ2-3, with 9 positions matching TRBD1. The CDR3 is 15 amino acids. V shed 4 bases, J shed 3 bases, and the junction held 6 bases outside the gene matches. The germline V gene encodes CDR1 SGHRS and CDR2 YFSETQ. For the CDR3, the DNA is TGCGCCAGCAGCGAACAGGGGGCGGGTACAGATACGCAGTATTTT. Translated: CASSEQGAGTDTQYF. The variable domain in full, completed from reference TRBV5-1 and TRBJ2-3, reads KAGVTQTPRYLIKTRGQQVTLSCSPISGHRSVSWYQQTPGQGLQFLFEYFSETQRNKGNFPGRFSGRQFSNSRSEMNVSTLELGDSALYLCASSEQGAGTDTQYFGPGTRLTVL.

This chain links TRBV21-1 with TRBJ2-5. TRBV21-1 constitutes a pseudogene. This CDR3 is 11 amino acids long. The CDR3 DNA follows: TGTGCCAGCAGCAAAGATGGGGCCCAGTACTTC. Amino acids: CASSKDGAQYF.

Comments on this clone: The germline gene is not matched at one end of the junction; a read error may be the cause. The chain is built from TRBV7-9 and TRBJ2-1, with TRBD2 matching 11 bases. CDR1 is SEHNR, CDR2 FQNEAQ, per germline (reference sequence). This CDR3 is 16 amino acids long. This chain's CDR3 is CASGLPPGTSGNEQFF. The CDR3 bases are TGTGCCAGCGGCTTACCCCCCGGGACTAGCGGTAATGAGCAGTTCTTC.

CDR3 DNA sequence: TGTGCCAGCTCACCATCTGACGGCCTATTGCCAGCTAACTATGGCTACACCTTC. Its protein is CASSPSDGLLPANYGYTF. The genes are TRBV18 and TRBJ1-2, with D uncertain. This CDR3 region has 18 residues. Trimming cost V 2 bases and J 0 bases, with 19 bases left between them. The germline V gene has CDR1 KGHSH and CDR2 LQKENI.

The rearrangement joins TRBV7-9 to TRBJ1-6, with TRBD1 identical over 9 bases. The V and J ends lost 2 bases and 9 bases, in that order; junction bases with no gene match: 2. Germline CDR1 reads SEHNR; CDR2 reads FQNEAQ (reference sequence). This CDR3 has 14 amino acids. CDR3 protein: CASSLMTGGSPLHF. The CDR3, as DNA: TGTGCCAGCAGCTTAATGACAGGGGGTTCACCCCTCCACTTT.

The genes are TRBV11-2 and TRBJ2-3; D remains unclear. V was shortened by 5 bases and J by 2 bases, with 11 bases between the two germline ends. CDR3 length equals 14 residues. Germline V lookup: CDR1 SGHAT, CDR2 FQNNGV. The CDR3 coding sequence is TGTGCCAGCAGCAACAGCTACACCACAGATACGCAGTATTTT. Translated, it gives CASSNSYTTDTQYF.

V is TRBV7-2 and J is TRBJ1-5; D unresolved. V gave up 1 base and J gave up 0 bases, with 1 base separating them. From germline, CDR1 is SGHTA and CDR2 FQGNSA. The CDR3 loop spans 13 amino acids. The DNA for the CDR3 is TGTGCCAGCAGCTTAGATAGCAATCAGCCCCAGCATTTT. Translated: CASSLDSNQPQHF. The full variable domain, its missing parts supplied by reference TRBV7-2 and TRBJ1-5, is GAGVSQSPSNKVTEKGKDVELRCDPISGHTALYWYRQSLGQGLEFLIYFQGNSAPDKSGLPSDRFSAERTGGSVSTLTIQRTQQEDSAVYLCASSLDSNQPQHFGDGTRLSIL.

CDR3 nucleotides: TGTGCCAGCAGCTCATCTCGGGTGACGAACTCTGGAAACACCATATATTTT. Translated, it gives CASSSSRVTNSGNTIYF. V usage is TRBV11-3 and J usage is TRBJ1-3; D gene ambiguous. This CDR3 is built from 17 residues. Germline CDR1 SGHNT, CDR2 YENEEA. Trimming left V 4 bases short and J 0 bases short, with 16 bases between.

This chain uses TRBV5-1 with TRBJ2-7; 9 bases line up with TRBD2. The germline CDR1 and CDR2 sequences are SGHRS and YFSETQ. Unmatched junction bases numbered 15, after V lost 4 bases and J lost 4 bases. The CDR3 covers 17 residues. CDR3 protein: CASSLGRGGGAGYEQYF. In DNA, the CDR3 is TGCGCCAGCAGCCTGGGACGGGGCGGGGGGGCCGGGTACGAGCAGTACTTC.

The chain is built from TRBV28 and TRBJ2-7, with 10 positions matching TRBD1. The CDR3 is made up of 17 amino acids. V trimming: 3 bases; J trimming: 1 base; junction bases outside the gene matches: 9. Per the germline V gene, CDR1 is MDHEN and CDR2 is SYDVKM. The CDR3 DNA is TGTGCCAGCAGTTTTTCGGGACAGGGGCCTCTATCCTACGAGCAGTACTTC. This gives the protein CASSFSGQGPLSYEQYF.

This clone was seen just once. CDR3 bases: TGTGCCTGGAGTGTATCTAGCGGGGTCTACGAGCAGTACTTC. It encodes CAWSVSSGVYEQYF. This sequence joins TRBV30 and TRBJ2-7; 9 bases fit TRBD2. Per the germline V gene, CDR1 is GTSNPN and CDR2 is SVGIG (reference sequence). CDR3 length: 14 amino acids. J gave up 3 bases and V 0 bases, and 3 bases lay outside the gene matches.

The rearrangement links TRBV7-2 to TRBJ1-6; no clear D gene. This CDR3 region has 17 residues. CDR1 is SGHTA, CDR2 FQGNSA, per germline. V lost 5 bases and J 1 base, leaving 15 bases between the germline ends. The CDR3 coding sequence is TGTGCCAGCAGCCCCACCCGGACGGGGTCCTATAATTCACCCCTCCACTTT. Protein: CASSPTRTGSYNSPLHF.

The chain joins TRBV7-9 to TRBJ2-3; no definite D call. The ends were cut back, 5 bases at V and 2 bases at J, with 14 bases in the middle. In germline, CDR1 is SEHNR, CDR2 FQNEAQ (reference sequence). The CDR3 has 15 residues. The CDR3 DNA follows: TGTGCCAGCAGCACCAGGACGGTAGACACAGATACGCAGTATTTT. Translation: CASSTRTVDTDTQYF.